This T cell receptor (beta chain) was retrieved from a study of T-cell memory formation after mild COVID-19. This clonotype showed up just a few times. TCRdb re-derived calls from the 5' RACE reads in MiXCR, one entry per CDR3 protein. The sample lists a few hundred thousand distinct CDR3 sequences, about 20% occurring once. The CDR3 has 12 amino acids. V was trimmed by 5 bases and J by 6 bases, leaving 8 bases between them. The gene calls are TRBV12-3 or TRBV12-4 and TRBJ2-1; maybe TRBD1 (6 bases). This clonotype was obtained from an adult woman who had mild COVID-19 (a few samples of this study predate the infection). Cell type and time point are not known. Sample: PBMCs or a T cell subset sorted from them (not recorded which). This chain's CDR3 is CASSQTGNEQFF. In DNA, the CDR3 is TGTGCCAGCAGTCAGACAGGCAATGAGCAGTTCTTC.